This TCR beta chain was identified during a study of blood T cell repertoires in COVID-19. Clones were sequenced by immunoSEQ multiplex PCR, and TCRdb holds only the in-frame ones, with some missing. The data show under 200,000 clones, approximately 83% seen once. Sequencing was carried out using peripheral blood. The TCR sequence derives from a man aged 60-69 years with acute or convalescent COVID-19.

The CDR3 region is CASSQEGRALDYGYTF. In DNA, the CDR3 is TGTGCCAGCAGCCAAGAAGGCAGGGCCCTAGACTATGGCTACACCTTC. V and J are TRBV3-1 (or the pseudogene TRBV3-2) and TRBJ1-2, with D perhaps TRBD1 (5 bases). The CDR3 contains 16 residues. The germline V and J ends were trimmed by 0 bases and 3 bases, with 14 bases remaining between them. Looked up from germline, CDR1 is LGHDT and CDR2 is YNNKEL (reference sequence).